The 18 T cell receptor beta chains below all came from one sample that was sequenced in a study of cytomegalovirus exposure and HLA in healthy donors. Vbeta (60) and Jbeta (13) primers were used in the PCR. The table came from immunoSEQ multiplex PCR; TCRdb's copy has only in-frame clones and leaves some out. The sample holds some 130,000 clones, about 80% seen once. The sequenced material came from PBMCs. The receptors here all came from a man aged 35-49 years in good health and CMV-seronegative.

This chain uses TRBV28 with TRBJ2-5; 7 bases fit TRBD2. The length of the CDR3 is 15 residues. V trimming: 6 bases; J trimming: 5 bases; junction bases outside the gene matches: 12. The germline gives CDR1 MDHEN, CDR2 SYDVKM. DNA for the CDR3: TGTGCCAGCAGAAACCCCCGGGACTATTGGGAGACCCAGTACTTC. It encodes CASRNPRDYWETQYF.

This chain joins TRBV5-1 and TRBJ2-1, with TRBD1 identical over 7 bases. This CDR3 spans 15 amino acids. Germline trimming cut 4 bases from V and 7 bases from J; bases unmatched to any gene: 11. Germline CDR1 reads SGHRS; CDR2 reads YFSETQ. Here the CDR3 reads CASSQRQGMGNEQFF. The CDR3 nucleotides are TGCGCCAGCAGCCAGCGACAGGGTATGGGAAATGAGCAGTTCTTC.

The chain couples TRBV19 to TRBJ2-1; the match to TRBD2 covers 7 bases. V lost 8 bases to trimming and J lost 8 bases; unmatched junction nucleotides: 9. This CDR3 comprises 13 residues. Germline V gene sequence: CDR1 LNHDA, CDR2 SQIVND (reference sequence). The CDR3 reads CASRSGKVHEQFF. DNA of the CDR3: TGTGCCAGTCGAAGCGGGAAAGTACATGAGCAGTTCTTC.

The V and J genes are TRBV7-8 and TRBJ2-7; possible D gene TRBD2, 5 bases. This CDR3 has 15 residues. Germline CDR1 SGHVS, CDR2 FQNEAQ. V lost 7 bases to trimming and J lost 0 bases, with 16 bases between them. CDR3 amino acids: CASTTFLGSSYEQYF. In DNA form, the CDR3 reads TGTGCCAGCACCACCTTTTTGGGGAGCTCCTACGAGCAGTACTTC. Drawing the rest from reference TRBV7-8 and TRBJ2-7, the complete variable domain is GAGVSQSPRYKVAKRGQDVALRCDPISGHVSLFWYQQALGQGPEFLTYFQNEAQLDKSGLPSDRFFAERPEGSVSTLKIQRTQQEDSAVYLCASTTFLGSSYEQYFGPGTRLTVT.

This clone was observed a single time. This chain connects TRBV6-1 to TRBJ2-1; TRBD1 matches at 8 bases. After removal of 10 bases from V and 8 bases from J, the junction contained 7 bases not matched to a gene. The CDR3 has 12 amino acids. CDR1 MNHNS and CDR2 SASEGT come from the germline V gene. As DNA, the CDR3 is TGTGCCACCGCGGACAGGGCAGATGAGCAGTTCTTC. Its translation: CATADRADEQFF.

This chain uses TRBV7-9 with TRBJ2-2; 7 bases fit TRBD2. CDR3 size: 15 residues. V lost 3 bases and J lost 2; bases outside the gene matches: 3. Germline CDR1 reads SEHNR; CDR2 reads FQNEAQ (reference sequence). Here the CDR3 reads CASSFGRGNTGELFF. CDR3 DNA sequence: TGTGCCAGCAGCTTTGGGAGGGGTAACACCGGGGAGCTGTTTTTT.

The J gene is TRBJ2-7, the V gene TRBV6-5, with 11 nucleotides matching TRBD2. V was clipped by 7 bases and J by 0 bases; unmatched bases: 5. The CDR3 extends over 15 amino acids. Germline CDR1 and CDR2: MNHEY and SVGAGI. The CDR3 DNA follows: TGTGCCAGCACCAGACTAGCGGGATCCTCCTACGAGCAGTACTTC. This encodes CASTRLAGSSYEQYF.

This clone was detected a few times. The V gene is TRBV2, the J gene TRBJ2-7; no reliable D call. The germline V gene encodes CDR1 SNHLY and CDR2 FYNNEI. The CDR3 extends over 16 amino acids. V was shortened by 1 base and J by 2 bases, with 15 bases between the two germline ends. CDR3 amino acids: CASSEGGIGWAYEQYF. The CDR3 DNA is TGTGCCAGCAGTGAAGGAGGTATCGGGTGGGCCTACGAGCAGTACTTC.

The J gene is TRBJ2-3, the V gene TRBV4-1; TRBD1 agrees at 7 bases. The CDR3 is 16 residues long. Germline CDR1 reads MGHRA; CDR2 reads YSYEKL. The junction had 11 bases not matched to a gene; V was cut back by 2 bases and J by 6 bases. The CDR3 region is CASSQSRGTDFDTQYF. In DNA, the CDR3 is TGCGCCAGCAGCCAATCCAGGGGGACAGATTTTGATACGCAGTATTTT.

The chain uses TRBV5-6 and TRBJ1-6; D gene unclear. The CDR3 is 16 amino acids. The V gene's germline CDR1 is SGHDT and CDR2 YYEEEE. Between the trimmed V and J ends, which lost 0 bases and 0 bases, there was a span of 7 bases. For the CDR3, the DNA is TGTGCCAGCAGCTTGGGAGGGCACTCCTATAATTCACCCCTCCACTTT. It codes for CASSLGGHSYNSPLHF.

The chain's CDR3 is CASSQDLRAADTQYF. CDR3 in DNA: TGCGCCAGCAGCCAAGATTTGAGGGCCGCAGATACGCAGTATTTT. V gene TRBV4-1 combines with J gene TRBJ2-3; possibly TRBD2 for D (5 bases). Trimming took off 0 bases at V and 4 bases at J, with 11 bases between the two ends. In germline, CDR1 is MGHRA, CDR2 YSYEKL. There are 15 residues in the CDR3.

The sample holds a few counts of this clone. The genes are TRBV2 and TRBJ2-5; tentative D call: TRBD2 (5 bases). CDR1 is SNHLY and CDR2 is FYNNEI in the germline V gene. CDR3 size: 12 residues. Trimming left V 8 bases short and J 4 bases short, with 11 bases between. CDR3 sequence reads: CASRGIGETQYF. CDR3 in DNA: TGTGCCAGCCGGGGTATCGGAGAGACCCAGTACTTC.

This chain uses TRBV10-1 with TRBJ2-1; TRBD2 matches 10 bases. Germline CDR1 and CDR2: WNHNN and SYGVQD (reference sequence). V shed 4 bases and J 4 bases; nucleotides not matched to a gene: 1. This CDR3 comprises 14 residues. CDR3 in DNA: TGCGCCAGCAGTGCTAGCGGGAGATACAATGAGCAGTTCTTC. This translates into CASSASGRYNEQFF.

This chain joins TRBV10-2 and TRBJ2-6; TRBD2 is a possible D gene (6 bases). The CDR3 is made up of 16 amino acids. V dropped 4 bases and J dropped 0 bases, with 10 bases sitting between them. Germline CDR1 and CDR2: WSHSY and SAAADI. The CDR3 loop is CASSALGGSGANVLTF. The CDR3 region has the DNA TGCGCCAGCAGTGCCCTGGGGGGCTCTGGGGCCAACGTCCTGACTTTC.

In this sample, this clone turned up once. V gene TRBV5-4 combines with J gene TRBJ1-6, with D tentatively TRBD1 (6 bases). This CDR3 comprises 14 residues. The V end lost 0 bases, the J end lost 11 bases, and 12 bases lay between the germline ends. Looked up from germline, CDR1 is SGHNT and CDR2 is YYREEE (reference sequence). CDR3 in amino acids: CASSLDRARAPLHF. The CDR3 region has the DNA TGTGCCAGCAGCTTGGACAGGGCCCGGGCACCCCTCCACTTT.

V gene TRBV6-1 combines with J gene TRBJ1-1, with 7 bases matching TRBD1. Looked up from germline, CDR1 is MNHNS and CDR2 is SASEGT. V lost 10 bases, J lost 11 bases, and 13 bases stayed unmatched. The CDR3 spans 12 residues. The CDR3, as DNA: TGTGCCACCGGCTATACAGGGGCTGGGGCTTTCTTT. Encoded protein: CATGYTGAGAFF.

V gene TRBV4-1 combines with J gene TRBJ2-7; maybe TRBD1 (6 bases). Germline values: CDR1 MGHRA, CDR2 YSYEKL. The CDR3 is made up of 14 amino acids. Trimming cost V 3 bases and J 2 bases, with 11 bases left between them. CDR3 in DNA: TGCGCCAGCAGCCAGTCAGGGGTAGCCTACGAGCAGTACTTC. Its translation is CASSQSGVAYEQYF.

This clone has only one observation. V and J are TRBV6-5 and TRBJ1-2; D gene ambiguous. Germline V gene sequence: CDR1 MNHEY, CDR2 SVGAGI. Trimming removed 6 bases from V and 5 bases from J, with 13 bases in between. The CDR3 loop spans 13 amino acids. The CDR3 sequence is CASSPGGVYGYTF. CDR3 in DNA: TGTGCCAGCAGCCCCGGCGGGGTTTATGGCTACACCTTC.